Presented here are 8 T cell receptor beta chains from one specimen sequenced in a study of T cells in Graves' hyperthyroidism and ophthalmopathy. RNA transcripts gave rise to amplified TCR beta CDR3 regions. HTBI primers were used for first-round RT-PCR of the TCR CDR3. One entry per CDR3 protein, called by TCRdb with MiXCR from the multiplex PCR reads. The table records 280,000 or so distinct CDR3 sequences, under 30% of them present only once. The sequenced material came from blood. The receptor source for this set is a middle-aged man with Graves' hyperthyroidism that later progressed to Graves' ophthalmopathy.

This clonotype was detected many times. The genes are TRBV18 and TRBJ2-1; D not resolved. V dropped 4 bases and J dropped 5 bases, with 9 bases sitting between them. The germline V gene encodes CDR1 KGHSH and CDR2 LQKENI. The CDR3 runs to 13 residues. CDR3 amino acids: CASSRGLDNEQFF. The CDR3 nucleotides read TGTGCCAGCTCACGGGGTCTTGACAATGAGCAGTTCTTC.

This chain uses TRBV7-3 with TRBJ2-2; D ambiguous. V was shortened by 3 bases and J by 2 bases, with 7 bases between the two germline ends. Germline CDR1 and CDR2: SGHTA and FQGTGA. This CDR3 region has 14 residues. CDR3 DNA: TGTGCCAGCAGCTTTGACCCAAACACCGGGGAGCTGTTTTTT. It translates to CASSFDPNTGELFF.

This clonotype has ten or more counts. The chain carries TRBV7-9 and TRBJ1-1; D is uncertain. Trimming left V 4 bases short and J 7 bases short, with 7 bases between. The CDR3 extends over 11 amino acids. Germline CDR1 and CDR2: SEHNR and FQNEAQ (reference sequence). CDR3 coding DNA: TGTGCCAGCAGCTCGGCCGGTGAAGCTTTCTTT. Translation gives CASSSAGEAFF. Based on the CDR3 plus reference TRBV7-9 and TRBJ1-1, the full variable domain is DTGVSQNPRHKITKRGQNVTFRCDPISEHNRLYWYRQTLGQGPEFLTYFQNEAQLEKSRLLSDRFSAERPKGSFSTLEIQRTEQGDSAMYLCASSSAGEAFFGQGTRLTVV.

In this sample, this clonotype turned up many times. The chain has TRBV27 and TRBJ2-7; tentative D call: TRBD1 (6 bases). The length of the CDR3 is 18 residues. Germline CDR1 and CDR2: MNHEY and SMNVEV (reference sequence). Trimming took off 9 bases at V and 6 bases at J, with 33 bases between the two ends. The CDR3 reads CASPIELGWAGDFFEQYF. CDR3 DNA sequence: TGTGCCAGTCCCATTGAACTGGGATGGGCAGGGGATTTCTTCGAGCAGTACTTC.

This clonotype was detected many times. This chain links TRBV9 with TRBJ2-2, with 7 bases matching TRBD1. Germline-derived CDR1 and CDR2 are SGDLS and YYNGEE. The CDR3 has 16 residues. Unmatched junction bases numbered 5, after V lost 1 base and J lost 2 bases. The chain's CDR3 is CASSVSQGRNTGELFF. The CDR3 bases are TGTGCCAGCAGCGTATCACAGGGGCGTAACACCGGGGAGCTGTTTTTT.

This clonotype has a count of ten or more. The V call is TRBV7-3, the J call TRBJ2-5, with D perhaps given as TRBD1 or TRBD2 (5 bases each). Germline V gene sequence: CDR1 SGHTA, CDR2 FQGTGA. The CDR3 covers 13 residues. V was shortened by 1 base and J by 5 bases, with 8 bases between the two germline ends. The CDR3 DNA is TGTGCCAGCAGCTTAAGCAGGGAGGAGACCCAGTACTTC. Encoded protein: CASSLSREETQYF.

This clonotype was seen at least ten times. This rearrangement joins TRBV2 to TRBJ2-7, with 8 nucleotides matching TRBD1. There are 15 residues in the CDR3. V lost 6 bases, J lost 2 bases, and 9 bases stayed unmatched. Germline V gene data show CDR1 as SNHLY and CDR2 as FYNNEI. CDR3 in amino acids: CASRVTGGEPYEQYF. CDR3 coding DNA: TGTGCCAGCAGAGTTACAGGGGGAGAACCCTACGAGCAGTACTTC.

This clonotype was recorded many times. J is TRBJ2-2 and V is TRBV6-5; D might be TRBD2 (7 bases). Trimming removed 2 bases at V and 3 bases at J, with 10 bases between. Germline values: CDR1 MNHEY, CDR2 SVGAGI. The CDR3 is made up of 15 amino acids. The CDR3 region has the DNA TGTGCCAGCAGTTACAGGGGGAGGGACACCGGGGAGCTGTTTTTT. Translated: CASSYRGRDTGELFF.